Listed below are T cell receptor beta chains from one sample, sequenced in a study of blood T cell repertoires in COVID-19. The table came from immunoSEQ multiplex PCR; TCRdb's copy has only in-frame clones and leaves some out. The repertoire has around 130,000 clones, approximately 80% of them found once; the top ten carry more than 9%. Sequenced material: peripheral blood. The receptors were sampled from an older woman with acute or convalescent COVID-19. The CDR3 runs from the conserved cysteine through the conserved F or W. The D gene is left open where the match is weak. Size is omitted from some rows. Given values are once, few, many or a class for expanded clones.

j_gene | d_gene | v_gene | abundance | len | CDR3aa | CDR3nt
TRBJ1-2 | . | TRBV20-1 | . | 15 | CSASIEGEGFGGYTF | TGCAGTGCTAGTATAGAGGGGGAAGGATTTGGCGGCTACACCTTC
TRBJ1-2 | . | TRBV11-2 | . | 16 | CASSLEVVRINGGYTF | TGTGCCAGCAGCTTAGAGGTAGTCAGGATCAACGGTGGCTACACCTTC
TRBJ1-1 | TRBD1 | TRBV6-5 | . | 15 | CASSYTGTGGTEAFF | TGTGCCAGCAGTTACACCGGGACAGGGGGCACTGAAGCTTTCTTT
TRBJ1-3 | . | TRBV7-9 | . | 13 | CASSFENGNTIYF | TGTGCCAGCAGCTTTGAGAATGGAAACACCATATATTTT
TRBJ1-1 | TRBD1 | TRBV7-9 | . | 15 | CASSRTGGANTEAFF | TGTGCCAGCAGCCGGACAGGGGGAGCGAACACTGAAGCTTTCTTT
TRBJ1-4 | . | TRBV6-1 | . | 15 | CASSELGQNNEKLFF | TGTGCCAGCAGTGAACTTGGCCAGAACAATGAAAAACTGTTTTTT
TRBJ2-2 | . | TRBV12-1 | . | 16 | CASSAPGQGDTGELFF | TGTGCCAGCAGCGCGCCGGGACAGGGGGACACCGGGGAGCTGTTTTTT
TRBJ1-2 | . | TRBV3-1/TRBV3-2 | few | 13 | CASSPGYGYGYTF | TGTGCCAGCAGCCCAGGGTACGGCTATGGCTACACCTTC
TRBJ1-4 | TRBD1 | TRBV6-5 | . | 16 | CASSYSRVTGYEKLFF | TGTGCCAGCAGTTACTCTCGAGTGACAGGGTATGAAAAACTGTTTTTT
TRBJ1-5 | TRBD1 | TRBV10-2 | . | 14 | CASSDGQGPGAQHF | TGCGCCAGCAGTGACGGACAGGGCCCGGGGGCCCAGCATTTT
TRBJ1-5 | TRBD1 | TRBV7-9 | . | 14 | CASSPGTGMTPQHF | TGTGCCAGCAGCCCCGGGACAGGGATGACGCCCCAGCATTTT
TRBJ2-2 | TRBD1 | TRBV25-1 | . | 16 | CASSGPGQGNVGELFF | TGTGCCAGCAGTGGGCCGGGACAGGGGAATGTCGGGGAGCTGTTTTTT
TRBJ1-2 | TRBD1 | TRBV3-1/TRBV3-2 | few | 15 | CASSQAAGGGGGYTF | TGTGCCAGCAGCCAAGCCGCGGGAGGGGGCGGCGGCTACACCTTC
TRBJ1-4 | . | TRBV30 | once | 14 | CAWTFGDLREKLFF | TGTGCCTGGACGTTTGGTGATTTGCGGGAAAAACTGTTTTTT
TRBJ2-5 | TRBD2 | TRBV5-4 | . | 14 | CASRLAGTKETQYF | TGTGCCAGCAGGTTGGCCGGGACTAAAGAGACCCAGTACTTC
TRBJ2-2 | . | TRBV18 | . | 17 | CASSPPIAGSNTGELFF | TGTGCCAGCTCACCACCGATTGCAGGCTCGAACACCGGGGAGCTGTTTTTT
TRBJ2-6 | . | TRBV28 | . | 15 | CASSLDRPGANVLTF | TGTGCCAGCAGTTTAGACAGGCCTGGGGCCAACGTCCTGACTTTC
TRBJ1-2 | . | TRBV19 | . | 12 | CASMDRYYGYTF | TGTGCCAGCATGGACAGATACTATGGCTACACCTTC
TRBJ2-5 | . | TRBV2 | . | 14 | CASKVRAPGETQYF | TGTGCCAGCAAAGTCAGGGCTCCGGGAGAGACCCAGTACTTC
TRBJ2-7 | TRBD1 | TRBV19 | once | 13 | CASSIDRASEQYF | TGTGCCAGTAGTATTGACAGGGCCAGCGAGCAGTACTTC
TRBJ1-5 | . | TRBV12-3/TRBV12-4 | . | 13 | CASSFGQYQPQHF | TGTGCCAGCAGTTTTGGGCAATATCAGCCCCAGCATTTT
TRBJ2-6 | . | TRBV4-1 | . | 18 | CASSQDASPSSGANVLTF | TGCGCCAGCAGCCAAGATGCCAGTCCTTCCTCTGGGGCCAACGTCCTGACTTTC
TRBJ2-7 | . | TRBV14 | . | 12 | CASSHTKYEQYF | TGTGCCAGCAGCCACACTAAATACGAGCAGTACTTC
TRBJ1-1 | . | TRBV5-1 | . | 14 | CASSLGQMNTEAFF | TGCGCCAGCAGCTTGGGTCAGATGAACACTGAAGCTTTCTTT
TRBJ2-7 | TRBD1 | TRBV29-1 | . | 12 | CSVIGGGYEQYF | TGCAGCGTAATAGGGGGCGGCTACGAGCAGTACTTC
TRBJ2-1 | TRBD2 | TRBV10-3 | . | 16 | CAIRTSGGASYNEQFF | TGTGCCATTCGGACTAGCGGGGGGGCGAGTTACAATGAGCAGTTCTTC
TRBJ2-6 | . | TRBV9 | . | 15 | CASSVDYSGANVLTF | TGTGCCAGCAGCGTAGATTACTCTGGGGCCAACGTCCTGACTTTC
TRBJ1-5 | TRBD1 | TRBV2 | many | 14 | CASKSGTGLQPQHF | TGTGCCAGCAAATCCGGGACAGGGCTCCAGCCCCAGCATTTT
TRBJ2-7 | . | TRBV5-4 | . | 13 | CASSSTATYEQYF | TGTGCCAGCAGCTCAACAGCAACCTACGAGCAGTACTTC
TRBJ2-3 | . | TRBV2 | few | 14 | CASRRTASTDTQYF | TGTGCCAGCAGGAGGACAGCCAGCACAGATACGCAGTATTTT
TRBJ1-1 | . | TRBV5-4 | once | 13 | CASSLDLNTEAFF | TGTGCCAGCAGCTTGGATCTAAACACTGAAGCTTTCTTT
TRBJ1-1 | . | TRBV5-6 | . | 15 | CASSLVGRGHTEAFF | TGTGCCAGCAGCTTGGTAGGGAGAGGGCACACTGAAGCTTTCTTT
TRBJ2-1 | TRBD2 | TRBV7-2 | . | 18 | CASSLAITASGGYNEQFF | TGTGCCAGCAGCTTAGCGATAACGGCTAGCGGGGGCTACAATGAGCAGTTCTTC
TRBJ2-7 | TRBD1 | TRBV5-1 | . | 14 | CASSFVDRAYEQYF | TGCGCCAGCAGCTTTGTGGACAGGGCCTACGAGCAGTACTTC
TRBJ2-5 | TRBD1 | TRBV14 | . | 20 | CASSQDNWDRGPTLQETQYF | TGTGCCAGCAGCCAAGATAATTGGGACAGGGGGCCTACCCTCCAAGAGACCCAGTACTTC
TRBJ1-2 | TRBD1 | TRBV6-5 | . | 12 | CAARDRLYGYTF | TGTGCCGCCCGGGACAGACTCTATGGCTACACCTTC
TRBJ2-6 | TRBD1 | TRBV7-3 | . | 17 | CASSRTGVLSGANVLTF | TGTGCCAGCAGCCGGACAGGGGTCCTTTCTGGGGCCAACGTCCTGACTTTC
TRBJ1-2 | TRBD1 | TRBV27 | . | 14 | CASSFGDRSYGYTF | TGTGCCAGCAGTTTCGGGGACAGAAGCTATGGCTACACCTTC
TRBJ2-1 | . | TRBV15 | . | 15 | CATSTRGWDANEQFF | TGTGCCACCAGCACGCGGGGCTGGGACGCGAATGAGCAGTTCTTC
TRBJ1-2 | . | TRBV7-9 | . | 16 | CASSLEFYSQGYGYTF | TGTGCCAGCAGCTTAGAATTTTACAGTCAGGGTTATGGCTACACCTTC
TRBJ2-1 | . | TRBV19 | . | 17 | CASSIPAIRGRGNEQFF | TGTGCCAGTAGTATCCCCGCAATCAGGGGAAGAGGTAATGAGCAGTTCTTC
TRBJ1-4 | . | TRBV6-5 | . | 13 | CASTQSREEKLFF | TGTGCCAGCACTCAATCCAGGGAAGAAAAACTGTTTTTT
TRBJ2-5 | TRBD1 | TRBV5-1 | . | 14 | CASSPGQIQETQYF | TGCGCCAGCAGCCCGGGACAGATCCAAGAGACCCAGTACTTC
TRBJ1-6 | . | TRBV27 | . | 13 | CASKGQYNSPLHF | TGTGCCAGCAAAGGACAGTATAATTCACCCCTCCACTTT